These 14 T cell receptor beta chains were all obtained from the same sample, sequenced in a study of shared clonotypes between healthy human individuals. Using immunoSEQ multiplex PCR, the repertoire was profiled, and TCRdb retains in-frame clones only, with some absent. The table has around 510,000 clones, approximately 94% seen once. Material for sequencing was naive CD4+ T cells sorted from blood. Sample subset: CD45RA+ positively selected. Source of these receptors: a young woman in good health.

The chain employs TRBV19 and TRBJ1-2, with D possibly being TRBD1 (5 bases). Germline CDR1 is LNHDA and CDR2 is SQIVND (reference sequence). The CDR3 length is 15 residues. V was cut by 3 bases and J by 4 bases, with 15 bases left in between. The CDR3 nucleotides read TGTGCCAGTAGTATGGAGGGACGGGGGAGCTATGGCTACACCTTC. The encoded protein is CASSMEGRGSYGYTF.

This rearrangement joins TRBV5-1 to TRBJ2-3, with 7 nucleotides matching TRBD2. This CDR3 is built from 15 residues. V was pared by 4 bases and J by 1 base, with 6 bases of the junction left unmatched. The germline V gene has CDR1 SGHRS and CDR2 YFSETQ. The CDR3 region is CASSRTSERTDTQYF. Here the CDR3 DNA reads TGCGCCAGCAGCCGAACTAGCGAACGCACAGATACGCAGTATTTT.

This clone was counted a single time. DNA of the CDR3: TGTGCCAGCAATAGTCTCAATGAGCAGTTCTTC. Encoded protein: CASNSLNEQFF. This chain links TRBV2 with TRBJ2-1; no clear D gene. This CDR3 contains 11 residues. Germline values: CDR1 SNHLY, CDR2 FYNNEI. V shed 7 bases and J shed 6 bases, with 7 bases lying between them.

This sequence joins TRBV28 and TRBJ2-1, with D unclear. Per the germline V gene, CDR1 is MDHEN and CDR2 is SYDVKM. V was shortened by 3 bases and J by 1 base, with 4 bases between the two germline ends. This CDR3 is built from 13 residues. The CDR3 is CASSLYSYNEQFF. The CDR3 region has the DNA TGTGCCAGCAGTTTGTATTCCTACAATGAGCAGTTCTTC.

The chain joins TRBV19 to TRBJ1-5; 7 bases map to TRBD1. Trimming took 6 bases from V and 5 from J; bases not matched to a gene: 7. The CDR3 has 14 amino acids. Germline assignment: CDR1 LNHDA and CDR2 SQIVND (reference sequence). The CDR3, as DNA: TGTGCCAGTAGAGAGGGACAGACGTATCAGCCCCAGCATTTT. Amino acids: CASREGQTYQPQHF.

The chain couples TRBV1 to TRBJ2-1; the D call in the table, TRBD2, was not verified against the DNA. TRBV1 is an annotated pseudogene. This CDR3 is 18 amino acids long. DNA for the CDR3: TGCACCAGGTCGCAGCTAGCGGGAGGGCCAAGGGTTTACAATGAGCAGTTCTTC. This codes for CTRSQLAGGPRVYNEQFF.

The rearrangement links TRBV28 to TRBJ2-2, with TRBD2 matching 10 bases. Trimming cost V 6 bases and J 3 bases; bases outside gene matches: 7. The CDR3 covers 16 residues. Germline-derived CDR1 and CDR2 are MDHEN and SYDVKM. CDR3 in DNA: TGTGCCAGCAGATTTATAGCGGGAGGACACACCGGGGAGCTGTTTTTT. Residues: CASRFIAGGHTGELFF.

The chain is built from TRBV2 and TRBJ2-2; D gene uncertain. The CDR3 consists of 16 residues. The V end lost 0 bases, the J end lost 0 bases, and 8 bases lay between the germline ends. Looked up from germline, CDR1 is SNHLY and CDR2 is FYNNEI. The DNA for the CDR3 is TGTGCCAGCAGTGAAGCAAGCAGAGCGAACACCGGGGAGCTGTTTTTT. Protein: CASSEASRANTGELFF.

The gene calls are TRBV18 and TRBJ2-5, with D possibly being TRBD1 (5 bases). There are 13 residues in the CDR3. V was pared by 2 bases and J by 4 bases, with 8 bases between. Germline CDR1 and CDR2: KGHSH and LQKENI. CDR3 protein: CASSPEGVETQYF. The CDR3 DNA reads TGTGCCAGCTCACCAGAAGGGGTAGAGACCCAGTACTTC. The full variable domain, in which reference TRBV18 and TRBJ2-5 provide the parts outside the CDR3, is NAGVMQNPRHLVRRRGQEARLRCSPMKGHSHVYWYRQLPEEGLKFMVYLQKENIIDESGMPKERFSAEFPKEGPSILRIQQVVRGDSAAYFCASSPEGVETQYFGPGTRLLVL.

The V and J genes are TRBV7-9 and TRBJ2-2; 9 nucleotides agree with TRBD1. The ends lost 1 base at V and 2 bases at J; junction bases unmatched: 2. Per germline, CDR1 SEHNR and CDR2 FQNEAQ (reference sequence). The CDR3 totals 16 residues. CDR3 amino acids: CASSLVGQGNTGELFF. DNA of the CDR3: TGTGCCAGCAGCTTAGTGGGACAGGGTAACACCGGGGAGCTGTTTTTT.

This clone is a singleton in its sample. V usage is TRBV7-8 and J usage is TRBJ1-5; perhaps TRBD1 as D (6 bases). The V end lost 5 bases, the J end lost 4 bases, and 24 bases lay between the germline ends. The CDR3 totals 18 residues. Germline V gene data show CDR1 as SGHVS and CDR2 as FQNEAQ. The CDR3 is CASSPKRGGAKSNQPQHF. DNA of the CDR3: TGTGCCAGCAGCCCCAAAAGAGGGGGTGCCAAGTCAAATCAGCCCCAGCATTTT.

This clone was seen a single time. This sequence joins TRBV29-1 and TRBJ1-1, with D uncertain. V lost 7 bases to trimming and J lost 0 bases, with 9 bases between them. The V gene's germline CDR1 is SQVTM and CDR2 ANQGSEA. The length of the CDR3 is 12 residues. The DNA for the CDR3 is TGCAGCGCTCAAGAAGTGAACACTGAAGCTTTCTTT. Its translation: CSAQEVNTEAFF.

In DNA, the CDR3 is TGTGCCAGCAGCTTTGTACGAAATCTAGCGGGACCGAACACCGGGGAGCTGTTTTTT. Its protein is CASSFVRNLAGPNTGELFF. This chain uses TRBV7-8 with TRBJ2-2, with 9 bases lining up with TRBD2. With 3 bases clipped from V and 0 bases from J, the junction kept 11 bases outside the gene matches. CDR3 length: 19 amino acids. The germline gives CDR1 SGHVS, CDR2 FQNEAQ.

The rearrangement joins TRBV14 to TRBJ1-2; no firm D call. CDR1 and CDR2 (germline): SGHDN, FVKESK. This CDR3 spans 13 amino acids. V lost 2 bases to trimming and J lost 8 bases, with 12 bases between them. The CDR3 region is CASSQHTTAGYTF. The CDR3 nucleotides are TGTGCCAGCAGCCAACACACCACAGCCGGCTACACCTTC.